This T cell receptor (beta chain) is from a study of control samples from healthy donors and cancer patients (dated by TCRdb to the early 2020s). The library was produced with the immunoSEQ multiplex PCR assay. The immuneACCESS repertoire file appears here via TCRdb, limited to in-frame rearrangements. These files lack a portion of the clones; in checked studies, under half of the deficit traces to unresolved V genes, and the cause of the others is not known. The sample table lists about 180,000 clones, nearly 90% of them with a count of one. The ten largest clones represent just over 1.4% of the sample. As concerns this clone: This clone's antigen is unknown. No base-level quality is on record; no much larger clone is a single base apart.

The sequenced sample consisted of blood. The sequence was obtained from a woman in her 50s in good health.

The CDR3 region reads CAWSVIYEQYF. In nucleotide form, the sequence is TGTGCCTGGAGTGTAATCTACGAGCAGTACTTC. The rearrangement joined TRBV30 to TRBJ2-7, with the D gene not confidently named. CDR1 and CDR2, per the germline V gene (reference sequence), are GTSNPN and SVGIG. From the cysteine through the phenylalanine, the CDR3 covers 11 amino acids. Only the CDR3 DNA stays, 33 bases, in frame from base 1. V is clipped by 0 bases and J by 3 bases, and the sequence between their germline boundaries is 3 bases long.